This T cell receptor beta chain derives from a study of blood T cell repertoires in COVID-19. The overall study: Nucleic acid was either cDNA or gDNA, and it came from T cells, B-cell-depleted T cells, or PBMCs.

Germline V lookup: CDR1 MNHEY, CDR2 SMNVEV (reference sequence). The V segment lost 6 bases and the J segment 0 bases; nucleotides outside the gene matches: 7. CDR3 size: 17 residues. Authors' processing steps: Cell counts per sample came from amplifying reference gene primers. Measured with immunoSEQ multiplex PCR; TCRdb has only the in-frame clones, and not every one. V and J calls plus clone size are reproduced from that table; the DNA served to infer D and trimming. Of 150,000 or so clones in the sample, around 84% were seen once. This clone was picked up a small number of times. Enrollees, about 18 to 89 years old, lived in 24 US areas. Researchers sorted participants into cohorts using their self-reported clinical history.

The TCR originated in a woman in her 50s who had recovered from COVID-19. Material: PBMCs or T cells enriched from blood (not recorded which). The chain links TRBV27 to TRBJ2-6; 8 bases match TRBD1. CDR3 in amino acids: CASRESGGLSGANVLTF. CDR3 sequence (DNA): TGTGCCAGCAGGGAGTCAGGGGGCCTCTCTGGGGCCAACGTCCTGACTTTC. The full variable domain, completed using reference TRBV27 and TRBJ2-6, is EAQVTQNPRYLITVTGKKLTVTCSQNMNHEYMSWYRQDPGLGLRQIYYSMNVEVTDKGDVPEGYKVSRKEKRNFPLILESPSPNQTSLYFCASRESGGLSGANVLTFGAGSRLTVL.